This T cell receptor beta chain was documented in a study of persistence of HIV-infected CD4 T cells. With respect to this clone: Antigen unknown.

The stimulus was an HIV-1 Gag 15-mer peptide pool, 0.95 to 1 ug/peptide/mL. Memory cells lacking CD40L and CD69 with high CD45RO were sorted. Donors had undetectable plasma HIV-1 RNA, under 50 copies/mL, for 4+ years. This was the immunoSEQ version 4 assay in survey mode. Genomic DNA was diluted to 9 to 10 ng/uL, up to roughly 1 ug per sample. This table comes from immunoSEQ multiplex PCR, and its TCRdb copy is limited to in-frame clones, with some not included. Among over 30,000 clones, approximately 78% were seen once, and the ten largest hold 0.85% to 1%. Germline CDR1 is SQVTM and CDR2 is ANQGSEA. The CDR3 is 13 residues long. V shed 6 bases, J shed 2 bases, and the junction held 7 bases outside the gene matches.

The source of this sequence is an adult with HIV. The donor label of this sample is uncertain. Sequencing was performed on cultured CD4+ T cells from PBMCs, taken from a patient who received antiretroviral therapy. The chain employs TRBV29-1 and TRBJ2-7; 7 nucleotides match TRBD1. The CDR3 region is CSVRDTGAYEQYF. The DNA for the CDR3 is TGCAGCGTACGGGATACAGGGGCCTACGAGCAGTACTTC.